This T cell receptor (beta chain) was profiled in a study of T cell repertoires in cytomegalovirus infection. Study-level information: From public TCR beta signatures came an indication of both CMV infection and matching HLA type.

Regarding the study as a whole: The study identified carriers of CMV plus the relevant HLA from cumulative public TCR beta family frequency. CMV-specific HLA-C-restricted TCR beta clonotypes dominated the ex vivo response.

The ends lost 5 bases at V and 0 bases at J; junction bases unmatched: 10. Germline V gives CDR1 DFQATT, CDR2 SNEGSKA (reference sequence). The CDR3 totals 16 residues. Comment on this clonotype: Its target is not known.

Each CDR3 protein is one row after TCRdb ran MiXCR on the reads. The sample lists 630,000 or so distinct CDR3 sequences, less than 25% seen once, with around 7.6% in the top ten. The TCR originated in a human donor in good health (CMV status not recorded). Some clones in this sample may be carry-over from other donors' samples. The specimen sequenced was CD8+ T cells from PBMCs. The V gene is TRBV20-1, the J gene TRBJ2-1; TRBD2 matches at 7 bases. For the CDR3, the DNA is TGCAGTGCTCCCCACCTAGCGGAGAGCTCCTACAATGAGCAGTTCTTC. This gives the protein CSAPHLAESSYNEQFF.